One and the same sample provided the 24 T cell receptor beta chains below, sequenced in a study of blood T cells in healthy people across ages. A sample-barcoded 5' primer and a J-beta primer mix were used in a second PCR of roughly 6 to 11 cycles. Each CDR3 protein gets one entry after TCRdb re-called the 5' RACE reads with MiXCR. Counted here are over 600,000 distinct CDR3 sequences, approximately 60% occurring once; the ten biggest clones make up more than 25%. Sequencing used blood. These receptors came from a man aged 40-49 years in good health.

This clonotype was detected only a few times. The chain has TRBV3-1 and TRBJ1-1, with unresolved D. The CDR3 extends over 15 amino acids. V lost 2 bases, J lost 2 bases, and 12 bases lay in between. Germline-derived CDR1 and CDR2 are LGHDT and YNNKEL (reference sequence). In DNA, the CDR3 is TGTGCCAGCAGCCAATCTACGCTTTCTAACACTGAAGCTTTCTTT. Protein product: CASSQSTLSNTEAFF. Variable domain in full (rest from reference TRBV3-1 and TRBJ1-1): DTAVSQTPKYLVTQMGNDKSIKCEQNLGHDTMYWYKQDSKKFLKIMFSYNNKELIINETVPNRFSPKSPDKAHLNLHINSLELGDSAVYFCASSQSTLSNTEAFFGQGTRLTVV.

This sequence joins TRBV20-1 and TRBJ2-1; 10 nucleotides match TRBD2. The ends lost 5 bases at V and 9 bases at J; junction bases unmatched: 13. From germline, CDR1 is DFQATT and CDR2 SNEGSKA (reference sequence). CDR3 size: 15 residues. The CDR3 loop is CSAPTSGVILGEQFF. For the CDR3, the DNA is TGCAGTGCTCCCACTAGCGGGGTGATCTTGGGTGAGCAGTTCTTC.

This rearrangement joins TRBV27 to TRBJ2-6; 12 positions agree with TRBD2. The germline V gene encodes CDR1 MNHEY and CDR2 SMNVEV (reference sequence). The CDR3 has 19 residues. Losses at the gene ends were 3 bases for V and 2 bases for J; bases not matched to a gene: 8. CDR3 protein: CASSFIPLAGGPGANVLTF. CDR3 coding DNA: TGTGCCAGCAGTTTTATCCCCCTAGCGGGGGGGCCTGGGGCCAACGTCCTGACTTTC.

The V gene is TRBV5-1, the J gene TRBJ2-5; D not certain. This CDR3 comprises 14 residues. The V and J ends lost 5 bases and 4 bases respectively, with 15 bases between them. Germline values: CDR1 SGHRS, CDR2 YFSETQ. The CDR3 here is CASSLIRVGETQYF. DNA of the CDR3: TGCGCCAGCAGTCTTATCCGGGTTGGAGAGACCCAGTACTTC.

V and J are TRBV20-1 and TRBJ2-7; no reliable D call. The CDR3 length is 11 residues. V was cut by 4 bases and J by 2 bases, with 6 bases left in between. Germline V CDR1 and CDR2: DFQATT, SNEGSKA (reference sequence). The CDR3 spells CSAKETYEQYF. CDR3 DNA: TGCAGTGCTAAAGAAACCTACGAGCAGTACTTC.

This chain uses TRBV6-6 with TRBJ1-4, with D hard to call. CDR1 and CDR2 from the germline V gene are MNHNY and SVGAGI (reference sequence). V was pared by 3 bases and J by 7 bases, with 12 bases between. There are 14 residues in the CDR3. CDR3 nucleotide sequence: TGTGCCAGCAGTTATGGGAACTTGGCTGAAAAACTGTTTTTT. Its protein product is CASSYGNLAEKLFF.

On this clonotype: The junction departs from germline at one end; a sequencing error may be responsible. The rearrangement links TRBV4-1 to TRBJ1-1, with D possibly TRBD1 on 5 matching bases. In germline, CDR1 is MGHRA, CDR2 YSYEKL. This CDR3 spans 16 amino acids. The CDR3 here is CASSRAQGLPNTEAFF. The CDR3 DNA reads TGCGCCAGCAGCCGAGCCCAGGGACTTCCGAACACCGAAGCTTTCTTT.

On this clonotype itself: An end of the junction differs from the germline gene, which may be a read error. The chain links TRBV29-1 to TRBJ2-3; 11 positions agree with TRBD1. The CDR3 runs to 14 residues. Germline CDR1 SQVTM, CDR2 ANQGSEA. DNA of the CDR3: TGCAGCCTCGGACAGGGGGCTCTTGCCGATACGCGGTATTTT. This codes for CSLGQGALADTRYF.

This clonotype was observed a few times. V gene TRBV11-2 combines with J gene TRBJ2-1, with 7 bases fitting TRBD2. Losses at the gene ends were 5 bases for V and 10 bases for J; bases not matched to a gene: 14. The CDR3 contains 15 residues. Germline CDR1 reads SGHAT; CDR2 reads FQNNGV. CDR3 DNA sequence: TGTGCCAGCAGCCCCGGGGGAGGGCCGCTTGGGGAGCAGTTCTTC. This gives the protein CASSPGGGPLGEQFF.

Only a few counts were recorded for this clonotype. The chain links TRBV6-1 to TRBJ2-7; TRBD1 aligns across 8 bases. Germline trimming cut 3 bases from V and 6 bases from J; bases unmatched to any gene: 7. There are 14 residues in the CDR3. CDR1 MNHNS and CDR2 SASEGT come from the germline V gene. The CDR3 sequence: CASSDLGQGVEQYF. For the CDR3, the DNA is TGTGCCAGCAGTGATTTAGGACAGGGAGTCGAGCAGTACTTC.

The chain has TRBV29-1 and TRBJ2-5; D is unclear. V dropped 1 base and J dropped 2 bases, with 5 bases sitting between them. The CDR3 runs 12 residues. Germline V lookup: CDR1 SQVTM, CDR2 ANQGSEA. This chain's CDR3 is CSVEVGQETQYF. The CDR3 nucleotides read TGCAGCGTTGAAGTTGGGCAAGAGACCCAGTACTTC.

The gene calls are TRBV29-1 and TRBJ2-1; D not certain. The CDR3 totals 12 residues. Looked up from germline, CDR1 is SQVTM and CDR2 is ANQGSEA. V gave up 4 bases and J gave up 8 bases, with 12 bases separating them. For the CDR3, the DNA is TGCAGCGTTGTAAGAGCCCGGGATGAGCAGTTCTTC. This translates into CSVVRARDEQFF.

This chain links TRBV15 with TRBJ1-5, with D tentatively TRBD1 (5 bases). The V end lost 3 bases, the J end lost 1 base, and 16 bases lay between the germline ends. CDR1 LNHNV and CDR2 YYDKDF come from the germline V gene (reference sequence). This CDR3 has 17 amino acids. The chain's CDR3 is CATSSNGQGNSNQPQHF. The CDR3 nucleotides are TGTGCCACCAGCAGCAATGGACAAGGGAACAGCAATCAGCCCCAGCATTTT.

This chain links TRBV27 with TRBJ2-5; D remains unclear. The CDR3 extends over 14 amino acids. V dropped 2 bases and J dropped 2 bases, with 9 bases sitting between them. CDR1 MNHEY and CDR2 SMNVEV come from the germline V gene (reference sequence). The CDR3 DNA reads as TGTGCCAGCAGTTTAGGGCACAGTCAAGAGACCCAGTACTTC. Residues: CASSLGHSQETQYF.

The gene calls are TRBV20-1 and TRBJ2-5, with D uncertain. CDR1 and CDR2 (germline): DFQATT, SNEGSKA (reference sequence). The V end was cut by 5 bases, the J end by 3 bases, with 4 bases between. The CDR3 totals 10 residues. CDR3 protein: CSAHKETQYF. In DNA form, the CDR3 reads TGCAGTGCTCATAAAGAGACCCAGTACTTC.

The CDR3 DNA follows: TGCGCCAGCAGCTTGGAGGCTAGCAGGGAGACCCAGTACTTC. The encoded protein is CASSLEASRETQYF. The chain carries TRBV5-1 and TRBJ2-5; D is perhaps TRBD2 (5 bases). Germline-derived CDR1 and CDR2 are SGHRS and YFSETQ. The CDR3 has 14 amino acids. Between the trimmed V and J ends, which lost 0 bases and 5 bases, there was a span of 11 bases.

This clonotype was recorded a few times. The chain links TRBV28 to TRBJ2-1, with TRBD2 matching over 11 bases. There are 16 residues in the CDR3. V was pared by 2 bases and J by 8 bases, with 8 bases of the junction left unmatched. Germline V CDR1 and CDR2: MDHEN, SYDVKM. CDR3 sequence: CASSLGLAGGSHEQFF. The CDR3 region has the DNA TGTGCCAGCAGTTTAGGCCTAGCGGGGGGTTCCCATGAGCAGTTCTTC.

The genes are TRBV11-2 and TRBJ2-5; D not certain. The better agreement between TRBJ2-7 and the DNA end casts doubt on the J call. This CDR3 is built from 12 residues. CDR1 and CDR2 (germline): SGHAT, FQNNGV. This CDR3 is CASSLVFDEQYF. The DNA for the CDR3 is TGTGCCAGCAGCTTAGTATTCGACGAGCAGTACTTC.

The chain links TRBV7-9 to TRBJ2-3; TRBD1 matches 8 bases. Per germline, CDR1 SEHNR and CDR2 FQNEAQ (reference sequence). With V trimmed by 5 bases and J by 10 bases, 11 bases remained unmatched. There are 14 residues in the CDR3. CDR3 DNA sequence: TGTGCCAGCAGCCAAGGACAGGGAGCCCAATCGCAGTATTTT. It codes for CASSQGQGAQSQYF.

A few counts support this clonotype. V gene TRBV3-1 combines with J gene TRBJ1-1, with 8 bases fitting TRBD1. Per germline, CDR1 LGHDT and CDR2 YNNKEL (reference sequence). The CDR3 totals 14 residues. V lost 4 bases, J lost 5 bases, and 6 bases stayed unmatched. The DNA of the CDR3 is TGTGCCAGCAGCCGGGCTACAGGGGGGACTGAAGCTTTCTTT. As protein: CASSRATGGTEAFF. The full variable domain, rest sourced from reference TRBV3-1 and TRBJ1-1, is DTAVSQTPKYLVTQMGNDKSIKCEQNLGHDTMYWYKQDSKKFLKIMFSYNNKELIINETVPNRFSPKSPDKAHLNLHINSLELGDSAVYFCASSRATGGTEAFFGQGTRLTVV.

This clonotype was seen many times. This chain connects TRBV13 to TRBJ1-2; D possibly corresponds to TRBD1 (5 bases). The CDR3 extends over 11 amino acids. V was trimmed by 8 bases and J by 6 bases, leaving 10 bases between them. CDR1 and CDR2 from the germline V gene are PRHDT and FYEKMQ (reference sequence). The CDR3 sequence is CASGQGDGYTF. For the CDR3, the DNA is TGTGCCAGCGGGCAGGGCGATGGCTACACCTTC.

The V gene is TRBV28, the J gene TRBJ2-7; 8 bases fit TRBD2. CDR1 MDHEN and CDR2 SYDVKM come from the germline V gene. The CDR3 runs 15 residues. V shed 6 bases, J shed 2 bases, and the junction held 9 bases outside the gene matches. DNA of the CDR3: TGTGCCAGCAGCCAGACTAGCGCCACACCCTACGAGCAGTACTTC. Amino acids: CASSQTSATPYEQYF.

For the CDR3, the DNA is TGCGCCAGCAGCCCGGAAGATTCACCCCTCCACTTT. This translates into CASSPEDSPLHF. V is TRBV5-1 and J is TRBJ1-6; D call uncertain. V lost 4 bases and J 8 bases, leaving 7 bases between the germline ends. CDR1 is SGHRS and CDR2 is YFSETQ in the germline V gene. The CDR3 contains 12 residues.

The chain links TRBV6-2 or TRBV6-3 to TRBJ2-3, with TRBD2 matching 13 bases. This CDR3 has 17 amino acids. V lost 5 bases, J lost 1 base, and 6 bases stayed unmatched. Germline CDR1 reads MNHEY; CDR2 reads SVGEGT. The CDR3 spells CASSNRTSGRGTDTQYF. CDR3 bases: TGTGCCAGCAGTAATCGGACTAGCGGGAGAGGCACAGATACGCAGTATTTT.